Each of the 10 T cell receptor beta chains below was sequenced from the same sample in a study of blood T cell repertoires in COVID-19. This table comes from immunoSEQ multiplex PCR, and its TCRdb copy is limited to in-frame clones, with some not included. Found here are over 150,000 clones, 80% to 90% of them singletons; the top ten hold around 12%. Sequenced sample: peripheral blood. The origin of the receptors is an elderly woman with COVID-19, enrolled during active disease.

This clone has a handful of counts. This rearrangement joins TRBV4-2 to TRBJ1-5; D not resolved. The CDR3 spans 15 residues. The V and J ends lost 0 bases and 2 bases respectively, with 8 bases between them. Germline V CDR1 and CDR2: LGHNA, YNFKEQ. The CDR3 nucleotides read TGTGCCAGCAGCCAAGAATTACAGCGCAATCAGCCCCAGCATTTT. The encoded protein is CASSQELQRNQPQHF.

The gene calls are TRBV5-5 and TRBJ1-3, with D hard to call. The CDR3 has 12 residues. V was clipped by 4 bases and J by 6 bases, with 8 bases between them. The germline V gene has CDR1 SGHKS and CDR2 YYEKEE (reference sequence). The CDR3 spells CASSDPENTIYF. The CDR3 DNA reads as TGTGCCAGCAGCGATCCAGAAAACACCATATATTTT.

This clone has only a few counts. The chain recombines TRBV5-1 with TRBJ2-1; 11 bases map to TRBD2. The V and J ends lost 6 bases and 5 bases, in that order; junction bases with no gene match: 4. Germline CDR1 and CDR2: SGHRS and YFSETQ. This CDR3 is built from 14 residues. In nucleotides, the CDR3 is TGCGCCAGCATGGTACTAGCGGGGGACAATGAGCAGTTCTTC. Amino acid sequence: CASMVLAGDNEQFF.

In its sample, this clone was seen a few times. The J gene is TRBJ2-2, the V gene TRBV5-1; TRBD1 agrees at 8 bases. This CDR3 region has 15 residues. Trimming removed 1 base from V and 4 bases from J; junction bases left unmatched: 3. Germline V gene data show CDR1 as SGHRS and CDR2 as YFSETQ. The CDR3 here is CASSLSQGGTGELFF. DNA for the CDR3: TGCGCCAGCAGCTTGTCACAGGGGGGCACCGGGGAGCTGTTTTTT.

J is TRBJ1-4 and V is TRBV20-1; no clear D. This CDR3 region has 14 residues. Per the germline V gene, CDR1 is DFQATT and CDR2 is SNEGSKA (reference sequence). Trimming removed 3 bases at V and 5 bases at J, with 13 bases between. CDR3 sequence: CSASDRVGNEKLFF. CDR3 sequence (DNA): TGCAGTGCTAGTGACCGGGTCGGGAATGAAAAACTGTTTTTT.

The CDR3 loop reads CSVELGDTGELFF. CDR3 sequence (DNA): TGCAGCGTTGAGTTGGGAGACACCGGGGAGCTGTTTTTT. The rearrangement joins TRBV29-1 to TRBJ2-2, with D maybe TRBD2 (5 bases). The V end lost 3 bases, the J end lost 3 bases, and 8 bases lay between the germline ends. CDR3 length: 13 amino acids. Germline V gives CDR1 SQVTM, CDR2 ANQGSEA.

V gene TRBV11-3 combines with J gene TRBJ1-2; D may be TRBD1 (5 bases). The CDR3 length is 14 residues. The V end lost 5 bases, the J end lost 4 bases, and 14 bases lay between the germline ends. CDR1 is SGHNT and CDR2 is YENEEA in the germline V gene. CDR3 protein: CASSNLQASYGYTF. For the CDR3, the DNA is TGTGCCAGCAGCAACTTACAGGCTAGCTATGGCTACACCTTC.

The V and J genes are TRBV19 and TRBJ1-5, with 9 bases matching TRBD1. CDR1 LNHDA and CDR2 SQIVND come from the germline V gene (reference sequence). Germline trimming cut 4 bases from V and 6 bases from J; bases unmatched to any gene: 4. The CDR3 extends over 14 amino acids. The CDR3 spells CASSNTGGTQPQHF. As DNA, the CDR3 is TGTGCCAGTAGTAATACAGGGGGCACTCAGCCCCAGCATTTT.

Only one count was recorded for this clone. This rearrangement joins TRBV5-1 to TRBJ2-5, with 13 bases aligning to TRBD2. The CDR3 runs 18 residues. CDR1 and CDR2 (germline): SGHRS, YFSETQ. The V and J ends lost 4 bases and 5 bases, in that order; junction bases with no gene match: 14. CDR3 bases: TGCGCCAGCAGCGGGATACTAGCGGGGGGGTACGCGAGCGAGACCCAGTACTTC. Its translation: CASSGILAGGYASETQYF.

The chain uses TRBV19 and TRBJ1-4, with TRBD1 identical over 10 bases. This CDR3 has 15 residues. Germline CDR1 and CDR2: LNHDA and SQIVND (reference sequence). V shed 3 bases, J shed 7 bases, and the junction held 5 bases outside the gene matches. CDR3 DNA: TGTGCCAGTAGTATTCGGACAGGGGGTTTTGAAAAACTGTTTTTT. Protein sequence: CASSIRTGGFEKLFF.